The next 15 T cell receptor beta chains were all read from a single sample in a study of regulatory T cells in long-lasting Graves disease. Time point here: persistent/refractory GD, antithyroid drugs over 5 years with positive TRAb. PBMC RNA was the source of the TCR library. HTBI primers from iRepertoire and Arm-PCR of CDR3 regions yielded the TCR beta libraries. TCRdb reanalysed the multiplex PCR reads using MiXCR and keeps one entry per CDR3 protein. The sample yields roughly 700,000 distinct CDR3 sequences, around 30% seen once. This material consisted of peripheral blood mononuclear cells (PBMCs), taken when the disease was refractory, from a patient treated with antithyroid drugs. The origin of the receptors is a female donor with Graves disease.

V usage is TRBV5-1 and J usage is TRBJ2-7; weak D call: TRBD1 (5 bases). The CDR3 spans 14 residues. Germline CDR1 and CDR2: SGHRS and YFSETQ. V shed 4 bases and J shed 1 base, with 12 bases lying between them. The CDR3 protein is CASSHRQFSYEQYF. CDR3 coding DNA: TGCGCCAGCAGCCACAGACAGTTTTCCTACGAGCAGTACTTC.

In its sample, this clonotype was seen a few times. The V and J genes are TRBV20-1 and TRBJ1-4; D gene unclear. Trimming took off 2 bases at V and 3 bases at J, with 1 base between the two ends. Germline V gene lookup returns CDR1 DFQATT and CDR2 SNEGSKA (reference sequence). The CDR3 sequence is 11 residues long. The CDR3 loop reads CSARSNEKLFF. The CDR3 nucleotides are TGCAGTGCTAGATCTAATGAAAAACTGTTTTTT.

Remarks on this clonotype: The missing conserved phenylalanine or tryptophan at the end of this CDR3 makes a read error likely. The chain combines TRBV20-1 with TRBJ1-5; TRBD1 matches at 8 bases. The trim removed 6 bases at V and 5 bases at J, leaving 12 bases unmatched. The CDR3 runs 15 residues. The germline V gene encodes CDR1 DFQATT and CDR2 SNEGSKA (reference sequence). CDR3: CSALDRGSADQPQHL. The CDR3 DNA is TGCAGTGCGCTCGACAGGGGATCGGCGGATCAGCCCCAGCATCTT.

A few counts support this clonotype. The chain combines TRBV5-1 with TRBJ2-7; 7 bases are shared with TRBD1. Germline CDR1 reads SGHRS; CDR2 reads YFSETQ. The CDR3 runs 14 residues. The trim removed 4 bases at V and 3 bases at J, leaving 7 bases unmatched. CDR3 DNA: TGCGCCAGCAGCCAGGGACAGCTCTACTACGAGCAGTACTTC. Translating gives CASSQGQLYYEQYF.

The chain's CDR3 is CASSEGVISGRRAKNIQYF. The CDR3 bases are TGCGCCAGCAGTGAAGGGGTAATTAGCGGGAGGAGAGCCAAAAACATTCAGTACTTC. The rearrangement links TRBV10-1 to TRBJ2-4, with 10 bases identical to TRBD2. V lost 3 bases to trimming and J lost 0 bases; unmatched junction nucleotides: 11. This CDR3 is 19 amino acids long. CDR1 WNHNN and CDR2 SYGVQD come from the germline V gene (reference sequence).

This clonotype was seen a handful of times. This chain links TRBV5-1 with TRBJ1-5; TRBD1 matches at 9 bases. This CDR3 has 14 residues. Germline values: CDR1 SGHRS, CDR2 YFSETQ. J was trimmed by 6 bases and V by 4 bases; bases with no gene match: 5. The CDR3 loop is CASSLTGGSQPQHF. The DNA of the CDR3 is TGCGCCAGCAGCCTGACAGGGGGGAGTCAGCCCCAGCATTTT.

This clonotype has more than one count but fewer than ten. This chain uses TRBV11-2 with TRBJ2-5; 10 nucleotides match TRBD1. The CDR3 has 15 residues. The V gene end was trimmed by 5 bases and the J gene end by 0 bases; junction bases not matched to a gene: 3. The germline V gene has CDR1 SGHAT and CDR2 FQNNGV. DNA of the CDR3: TGTGCCAGCAGCCCGGACAGGGGGAACCAAGAGACCCAGTACTTC. Protein product: CASSPDRGNQETQYF.

This clonotype has ten or more counts. The chain joins TRBV6-5 to TRBJ2-2; D is undetermined. The CDR3 totals 12 residues. V was trimmed by 1 base and J by 3 bases, leaving 0 bases between them. Per germline, CDR1 MNHEY and CDR2 SVGAGI. CDR3 residues: CASSYYTGELFF. The CDR3 nucleotides read TGTGCCAGCAGTTACTACACCGGGGAGCTGTTTTTT.

The gene calls are TRBV10-3 and TRBJ2-5, with 7 nucleotides matching TRBD1. Germline V CDR1 and CDR2: ENHRY, SYGVKD. With V trimmed by 10 bases and J by 2 bases, 7 bases remained unmatched. The CDR3 sequence is 13 residues long. This CDR3 reads CASTSRGQETQYF. The CDR3 bases are TGTGCCAGCACTTCCAGGGGGCAAGAGACCCAGTACTTC.

This clonotype was picked up a small number of times. The gene calls are TRBV27 and TRBJ2-2; 7 bases are shared with TRBD2. The CDR3 spans 16 residues. Germline trimming cut 4 bases from V and 0 bases from J; bases unmatched to any gene: 5. Germline loops: CDR1 MNHEY, CDR2 SMNVEV (reference sequence). This CDR3 reads CASSSRLAANTGELFF. CDR3 DNA: TGTGCCAGCAGTTCCCGGCTAGCGGCGAACACCGGGGAGCTGTTTTTT.

The table lists this clonotype with a few counts. The chain links TRBV6-1 to TRBJ2-1; D gene ambiguous. This CDR3 has 16 residues. V gave up 6 bases and J gave up 6 bases, with 21 bases separating them. Germline lookup yields CDR1 MNHNS and CDR2 SASEGT. The CDR3 DNA is TGTGCCAGCAGGGTCAGGCCGACCCCCAGTCCCAATGAGCAGTTCTTC. It codes for CASRVRPTPSPNEQFF.

The V and J genes are TRBV15 and TRBJ1-1; D gene ambiguous. The germline gives CDR1 LNHNV, CDR2 YYDKDF (reference sequence). The ends were cut back, 1 base at V and 1 base at J, with 10 bases in the middle. There are 15 residues in the CDR3. In DNA form, the CDR3 reads TGTGCCACCAGCAGAGCCCAACTGGCGAACACTGAAGCTTTCTTT. It encodes CATSRAQLANTEAFF. Combining the CDR3 with reference TRBV15 and TRBJ1-1 gives the whole variable domain DAMVIQNPRYQVTQFGKPVTLSCSQTLNHNVMYWYQQKSSQAPKLLFHYYDKDFNNEADTPDNFQSRRPNTSFCFLDIRSPGLGDTAMYLCATSRAQLANTEAFFGQGTRLTVV.

This clonotype was detected only a few times. The rearrangement uses TRBV7-9 and TRBJ1-5; the D gene is possibly TRBD1 (5 bases). Germline V gene lookup returns CDR1 SEHNR and CDR2 FQNEAQ (reference sequence). Trimming took 1 base from V and 3 from J, leaving 10 bases between them. CDR3 length: 15 residues. The CDR3 sequence is CASSLGQTPNQPQHF. The CDR3 nucleotides read TGTGCCAGCAGCTTAGGACAGACCCCCAATCAGCCCCAGCATTTT.

V is TRBV5-5 and J is TRBJ1-1; D is uncertain. Looked up from germline, CDR1 is SGHKS and CDR2 is YYEKEE (reference sequence). Trimming cost V 1 base and J 8 bases, with 9 bases left between them. This CDR3 is built from 12 residues. CDR3 coding DNA: TGTGCCAGCAGCTTGAGAGAGGTAGAAGCTTTCTTT. Its protein is CASSLREVEAFF.

This clonotype was seen a handful of times. The chain joins TRBV12-3 or TRBV12-4 to TRBJ2-7; TRBD2 matches at 14 bases. The CDR3 has 19 residues. With 7 bases clipped from V and 4 bases from J, the junction kept 18 bases outside the gene matches. CDR3 nucleotides: TGTGCCAGCATCATGCGGGGGACTAGCGGGAGTCTGGGGTTGTACGAGCAGTACTTC. Amino acid sequence: CASIMRGTSGSLGLYEQYF.